The 5 T cell receptor beta chains reported below all come from one sample, sequenced in a study of T cells in Graves' hyperthyroidism and ophthalmopathy. Amplified regions were TCR beta CDR3 sequences from RNA transcripts. First-round RT-PCR of the TCR CDR3 relied on the HTBI primer set. TCRdb reanalysed the multiplex PCR reads using MiXCR and keeps one entry per CDR3 protein. The sample yields approximately 34,000 distinct CDR3 sequences, about 52% seen once. The specimen was blood. These receptors were obtained from a woman aged 40 to 50 with Graves' ophthalmopathy.

The table lists this clonotype with many counts. The V gene is TRBV6-5, the J gene TRBJ1-6; no reliable D call. The CDR3 has 12 residues. Trimming stripped 2 bases from V and 16 bases from J, with 12 bases between. Germline loops: CDR1 MNHEY, CDR2 SVGAGI. CDR3 protein: CASSYPGESLHF. CDR3 DNA sequence: TGTGCCAGCAGTTACCCCGGAGAGTCTCTCCACTTT.

This clonotype was observed at least ten times. CDR3 loop: CASRTQGSGNTIYF. In DNA form, the CDR3 reads TGTGCCAGCAGAACACAGGGCTCTGGAAACACCATATATTTT. This chain uses TRBV12-3 or TRBV12-4 with TRBJ1-3, with a weak D call TRBD1 (6 bases). V lost 6 bases and J 0 bases, leaving 9 bases between the germline ends. The CDR3 length is 14 residues.

The rearrangement joins TRBV20-1 to TRBJ2-3; TRBD2 agrees at 10 bases. Germline CDR1 reads DFQATT; CDR2 reads SNEGSKA (reference sequence). The length of the CDR3 is 13 residues. The ends lost 7 bases at V and 11 bases at J; junction bases unmatched: 12. CDR3 nucleotide sequence: TGCAGTGTTCCAGCGGGGGGGCGGGATGAGCAGTATTTT. This encodes CSVPAGGRDEQYF.

This clonotype is labeled as medium-sized. V usage is TRBV10-3 and J usage is TRBJ2-3; 14 bases agree with TRBD2. Germline CDR1 and CDR2: ENHRY and SYGVKD. CDR3 length: 15 amino acids. The V segment lost 6 bases and the J segment 5 bases; nucleotides outside the gene matches: 4. Here the CDR3 reads CAISAGTSGGDTQYF. CDR3 DNA: TGTGCCATCAGCGCCGGGACTAGCGGGGGAGATACGCAGTATTTT.

This clonotype was observed many times. The chain has TRBV2 and TRBJ2-5, with TRBD1 identical over 7 bases. Germline lookup yields CDR1 SNHLY and CDR2 FYNNEI. The CDR3 is made up of 14 amino acids. V lost 6 bases, J lost 0 bases, and 4 bases stayed unmatched. CDR3 in amino acids: CASSRDSYQETQYF. The CDR3 bases are TGTGCCAGCAGCCGGGACAGCTACCAAGAGACCCAGTACTTC.